Below are 6 T cell receptor beta chains sequenced from a single sample in a study of T cells in Graves' hyperthyroidism and ophthalmopathy. Amplified TCR beta CDR3 regions derived from RNA transcripts. First-round RT-PCR of the TCR CDR3 relied on the HTBI primer set. TCRdb ran MiXCR on the multiplex PCR reads and lists one entry per CDR3 protein. The sample includes 450,000 to 500,000 distinct CDR3 sequences, 22% of them seen just once. The sequencing input was blood. Receptor source: a woman in her seventies with Graves' ophthalmopathy.

The count of this clonotype is one. The chain combines TRBV24-1 with TRBJ2-5, with a weak D call TRBD2 (5 bases). V was pared by 6 bases and J by 2 bases, with 15 bases between. Germline V CDR1 and CDR2: KGHDR, SFDVKD. CDR3 length equals 15 residues. CDR3: CATSSVLADQETQYF. CDR3 DNA: TGTGCCACCAGTTCGGTGCTAGCTGATCAAGAGACCCAGTACTTC.

The CDR3 DNA reads TGTGCCAGCGGATCCGGAGAGACCCAGTACTTC. It translates to CASGSGETQYF. The V gene is TRBV12-3 or TRBV12-4, the J gene TRBJ2-5; D call uncertain. The CDR3 spans 11 residues. V gave up 8 bases and J gave up 4 bases, with 8 bases separating them.

In DNA form, the CDR3 reads TGTGCCTGGGGGGCGACCACCCCCCGCACAGATACGCAGTATTTT. It encodes CAWGATTPRTDTQYF. The chain recombines TRBV30 with TRBJ2-3; TRBD1 is a possible D gene (5 bases). Per the germline V gene, CDR1 is GTSNPN and CDR2 is SVGIG (reference sequence). Trimming cost V 5 bases and J 1 base, with 16 bases left between them. The CDR3 length is 15 residues. Variable domain in full (rest from reference TRBV30 and TRBJ2-3): SQTIHQWPATLVQPVGSPLSLECTVEGTSNPNLYWYRQAAGRGLQLLFYSVGIGQISSEVPQNLSASRPQDRQFILSSKKLLLSDSGFYLCAWGATTPRTDTQYFGPGTRLTVL.

This clonotype showed up just once. This chain joins TRBV12-3 or TRBV12-4 and TRBJ2-4; 8 nucleotides align to TRBD2. The V gene end was trimmed by 6 bases and the J gene end by 10 bases; junction bases not matched to a gene: 14. The CDR3 has 15 amino acids. CDR3 coding DNA: TGTGCCAGCAGCCGGGGGGGGGGCAGGAGAAGAATTCAGTACTTC. Translated, it gives CASSRGGGRRRIQYF.

The rearrangement uses TRBV5-6 and TRBJ2-1; 10 bases agree with TRBD2. The germline CDR1 and CDR2 sequences are SGHDT and YYEEEE. The CDR3 is 16 amino acids. V lost 4 bases and J lost 8; bases outside the gene matches: 12. The CDR3 sequence is CASSRILAGTWDEQFF. The CDR3 DNA is TGTGCCAGCAGCCGAATACTAGCGGGGACCTGGGATGAGCAGTTCTTC.

This clonotype was seen many times. The chain couples TRBV11-2 to TRBJ2-3; unclear D gene. This CDR3 contains 15 residues. Trimming shortened V by 1 base and J by 5 bases, and 13 bases separated the two germline ends. The germline CDR1 and CDR2 sequences are SGHAT and FQNNGV. The CDR3 bases are TGTGCCAGCAGCTTAGCCCCCCGCGACGGAGATACGCAGTATTTT. It translates to CASSLAPRDGDTQYF.